The rows below give T cell receptor beta chains drawn from one sample of a study of T cell repertoires in cytomegalovirus infection. Each CDR3 protein gets one entry after TCRdb re-called the reads with MiXCR. The sample holds 450,000 to 550,000 distinct CDR3 sequences, 42% seen once. Their specific antigens are unknown. Material: cultured PBMCs, obtained from culture after CMV antigen stimulation. These receptors were obtained from a human donor in good health (CMV status not recorded). Some clones in this sample may be carry-over from other donors' samples. CDR3s include the opening cysteine and the closing phenylalanine or tryptophan. A D gene is named only where the DNA matches it firmly. Clone sizes are given selectively: once, few, many, or a class where the clone is expanded.

j_call d_call clone_size v_call cdr3_nt cdr3_aa
TRBJ2-3 TRBD2 many TRBV7-2 TGTGCCAGCAGGGGCGGGAGTTCCGGAGATACGCAGTATTTT CASRGGSSGDTQYF
TRBJ1-1 . . TRBV19 TGTGCCAGTAGATACAAGGAGCGGAACACTGAAGCTTTCTTT CASRYKERNTEAFF
TRBJ1-2 TRBD1 . TRBV20-1 TGCAGTGCTCCTGAAATTGGACAGGGGGTTTATAAGTATGGCTACACCTTC CSAPEIGQGVYKYGYTF
TRBJ1-5 . few TRBV7-2 TGTGCCACCGCGGGGGGGTCGGATCAGCCCCAGCATTTT CATAGGSDQPQHF
TRBJ1-1 . . TRBV6-2/TRBV6-3 TGTGCCAGCAGTTATAATAACAGGCCCGGAGCTTTCTTT CASSYNNRPGAFF
TRBJ1-2 . few TRBV6-1 TGTGCCAGTCGTCCGGGACCAGGGGATGGCTACACCTTC CASRPGPGDGYTF
TRBJ1-1 . . TRBV7-2 TGTGCCAGCAGCCCACGGGGAGGGGGAGAAGCTTTCTTT CASSPRGGGEAFF
TRBJ2-7 TRBD1 . TRBV6-6 TGTGCCAGCAGGGGGACAGGGGAATCCTACGAGCAGTACTTC CASRGTGESYEQYF
TRBJ2-7 TRBD1 . TRBV20-1 TGCAGTGCTAGCCCCGAGACAGGGGTGGACCACGAGCAGTACTTC CSASPETGVDHEQYF
TRBJ2-1 TRBD2 many TRBV7-2 TGTGCCAGCAGCTTACCACTAGCGGGCGCCAATGAGCAGTTCTTC CASSLPLAGANEQFF
TRBJ2-2 . . TRBV12-3/TRBV12-4 TGTGCCAGCAGTTTATCCGCTTTCGGGGAAGCCACCGGGGAGCTGTTTTTT CASSLSAFGEATGELFF
TRBJ2-7 . . TRBV5-4 TGTGCCAGCAGCCAGACCGGGACCTCCTACGAGCAGTACTTC CASSQTGTSYEQYF
TRBJ1-5 TRBD1 few TRBV6-2/TRBV6-3 TGTGCCAGCAGTAAGACAGGGGGCGGTCAGCCCCAGCATTTT CASSKTGGGQPQHF
TRBJ2-3 TRBD2 few TRBV7-2 TGTGCCAGCAGCTTACTCGCGGGAGAATGGGATACGCAGTATTTT CASSLLAGEWDTQYF
TRBJ1-6 . . TRBV2 TGTGCCAGCAGTGATGGAGTCAATTCACCCCTCCACTTT CASSDGVNSPLHF
TRBJ1-3 . . TRBV7-2 TGTGCCAGCAGCTCCCATTCAGGAAACACCATATATTTT CASSSHSGNTIYF
TRBJ1-2 . . TRBV7-6 TGTGCCAGCAGCCCAACAGTACTCTGGGGCTACACCTTC CASSPTVLWGYTF
TRBJ1-2 . few TRBV7-2 TGTGCCAGCAGCTCCATGAGGGCTACGGCTAACTATGGCTACACCTTC CASSSMRATANYGYTF
TRBJ2-2 . . TRBV7-6 TGTGCCAGCAGCCCCTGGACTACCTCCACCGGGGAGCTGTCTTTT CASSPWTTSTGELSF
TRBJ2-7 TRBD1 . TRBV2 TGTGCCAGCAGGCCCGACAGGGAAAGCTCCTACGAGCAGTACTTC CASRPDRESSYEQYF
TRBJ1-1 TRBD1 few TRBV12-3/TRBV12-4 TGTGCCAGCAGCCTATCGAGGACAGGAAGGGTTGGCACTGAAGCTTTCTTT CASSLSRTGRVGTEAFF
TRBJ2-7 . . TRBV11-2 TGTGCCAGCAGCTTAGAGGGCTGGTTGGAGCAGTACTTC CASSLEGWLEQYF
TRBJ1-2 TRBD1 few TRBV19 TGTGCCAGTCGACAGGGAGTGGTCACTGGCTACACCTTC CASRQGVVTGYTF
TRBJ1-1 . few TRBV6-2/TRBV6-3 TGTGCCAGCAGTCCGGGACGGATGAACACTGAAGCTTTCTTT CASSPGRMNTEAFF
TRBJ1-6 TRBD1 . TRBV7-2 TGTGCCAGCAGCACCACAGGGGCGGGGAATTCACCCCTCCACTTT CASSTTGAGNSPLHF
TRBJ2-3 . . TRBV4-1 TGTGCCAGCAGCCAAGAGGGCACAGATACGCAGTATTTT CASSQEGTDTQYF
TRBJ1-5 TRBD1 . TRBV6-1 TGTGCCAGCGGACGGGACAGGGGGATTCAGCCCCAGCATTTT CASGRDRGIQPQHF
TRBJ2-5 . . TRBV6-1 TGTGCCAGCAGTGAAGACAGGGTTCGAGAGACCCAGTACTTC CASSEDRVRETQYF
TRBJ1-1 TRBD1 . TRBV20-1 TGCAGAGGACAGGAACCGAACACTGAAGCTTTCTTT CRGQEPNTEAFF
TRBJ2-7 TRBD1 . TRBV20-1 TGCAGTGCTAGTTCGCCAGGGGGTGCTTACGAGCAGTACTTC CSASSPGGAYEQYF
TRBJ1-2 TRBD1 few TRBV12-3/TRBV12-4 TGTGCCAGCAGTCTTATGACAGGGTTGGGTGGCTACACCTTC CASSLMTGLGGYTF
TRBJ2-1 . . TRBV6-8 TGTGCCAGCAGTTACTCGACACTAGCCTGGGGGAATGAGCAGTTCTTC CASSYSTLAWGNEQFF
TRBJ1-5 . . TRBV6-5 TGTGCCAGCAGCCAGAATACTAATCAGCCCCAGCATTTT CASSQNTNQPQHF
TRBJ2-2 . . TRBV7-9 TGTGCCAGCAGGCGTCAAGGGTGGACAGAACGCACCGGGGAGCTGTTTTTT CASRRQGWTERTGELFF
TRBJ2-7 TRBD1 few TRBV7-9 TGTGCCAGCAGAACCGGGACAGGGGGGTACGAGCAGTACTTC CASRTGTGGYEQYF
TRBJ2-5 . . TRBV5-4 TGTGCCAGCAGCCCAGAGCTGGCCCCAGAGGCCCAGTACTTC CASSPELAPEAQYF
TRBJ1-1 . many TRBV7-6 TGTGCCAGCAGCGTTGACACTTACACTGAAGCTTTCTTT CASSVDTYTEAFF
TRBJ1-1 TRBD1 . TRBV20-1 TGCAGTGCTTTAGGGGGCGCGGGTACTGAAGCTTTCTTT CSALGGAGTEAFF
TRBJ2-3 TRBD2 . TRBV19 TGTGCCAGTAGTGTCCTAGCGGGAGCTAGCACAGATACGCAGTATTTT CASSVLAGASTDTQYF
TRBJ2-1 TRBD2 few TRBV12-3/TRBV12-4 TGTGCCAGCCAGGGACTAGCGGGGGGAGTTTACAATGAGCAGTTCTTC CASQGLAGGVYNEQFF
TRBJ1-1 . few TRBV10-3 TGTGCCACCGCAGATTTAAGGAGAACTGAAGCTTTCTTT CATADLRRTEAFF
TRBJ1-1 . . TRBV12-3/TRBV12-4 TGTGCCAGCAGTCAACAGAACATGAACACTGAAGCTTTCTTT CASSQQNMNTEAFF
TRBJ2-5 . few TRBV7-8 TGTGCCAGCAGCTTATGGAGGGCAGGGAAAGAGACCCAGTACTTC CASSLWRAGKETQYF
TRBJ2-2 TRBD2 . TRBV10-3 TGTGCCATGAAGCGGGATAACACCGGGGAGCTGTTTTTT CAMKRDNTGELFF
TRBJ1-4 . . TRBV5-1 TGCGCCAGCAGCGCCCGGGGGTCTAATGAAAAACTGTTTTTT CASSARGSNEKLFF
TRBJ2-2 . . TRBV19 TGTGCCAGTAGTATAGTTAGCTCTACGAACACCGGGGAGCTGTTTTTT CASSIVSSTNTGELFF
TRBJ2-2 TRBD2 . TRBV7-3 TGTGCCAGCAGCAAGCGGGGAGAAACCGGGGAGCTGTTTTTT CASSKRGETGELFF
TRBJ1-2 TRBD1 . TRBV7-8 TGTGCCAGCAGCGTCGACAGGGTAGATGGCTACACCTTC CASSVDRVDGYTF
TRBJ2-1 TRBD1 . TRBV20-1 TGCAGTGCTAGAGTCCCAGGACAGGGGGACTCATCCTACAATGAGCAGTTCTTC CSARVPGQGDSSYNEQFF
TRBJ2-3 TRBD2 . TRBV6-2/TRBV6-3 TGTGCCAGCAGTTACTCGGAACTAGCGGGAGGGCTCAGAACAGATACGCAGTATTTT CASSYSELAGGLRTDTQYF
TRBJ2-3 TRBD2 . TRBV7-6 TGTGCCAGCAGCTACCTGACTAGCGGGATCACAGATACGCAGTATTTT CASSYLTSGITDTQYF
TRBJ2-5 . . TRBV3-1 TGTGCCAGCAGCCAAGGATGGGAGACCCAGTACTTC CASSQGWETQYF
TRBJ1-5 . . TRBV15 TGTGCCACCAGCAGAGAGAGGTGGGTGAGGCAGCCCCAGCATTTT CATSRERWVRQPQHF